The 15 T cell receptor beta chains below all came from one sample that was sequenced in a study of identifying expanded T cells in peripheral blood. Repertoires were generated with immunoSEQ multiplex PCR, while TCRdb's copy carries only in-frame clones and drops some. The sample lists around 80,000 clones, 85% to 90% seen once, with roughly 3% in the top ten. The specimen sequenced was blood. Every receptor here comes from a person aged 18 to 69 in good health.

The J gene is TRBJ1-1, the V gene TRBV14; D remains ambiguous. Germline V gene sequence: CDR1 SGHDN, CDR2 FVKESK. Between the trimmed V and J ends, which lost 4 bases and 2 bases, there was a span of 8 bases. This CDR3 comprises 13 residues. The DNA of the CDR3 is TGTGCCAGCAGCCTTGGGTTCAACACTGAAGCTTTCTTT. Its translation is CASSLGFNTEAFF.

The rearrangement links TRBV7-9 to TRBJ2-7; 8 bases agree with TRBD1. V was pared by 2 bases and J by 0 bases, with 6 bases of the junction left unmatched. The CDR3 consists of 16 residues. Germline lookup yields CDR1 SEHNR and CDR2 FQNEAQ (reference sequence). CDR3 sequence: CASSLKGGTGSYEQYF. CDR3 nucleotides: TGTGCCAGCAGCTTAAAAGGTGGGACAGGCTCCTACGAGCAGTACTTC.

The CDR3 loop is CASSLQGTGVGYTF. The DNA for the CDR3 is TGTGCCAGCAGCTTGCAGGGGACAGGGGTTGGCTACACCTTC. The V call is TRBV5-5, the J call TRBJ1-2; 10 bases match TRBD1. Germline V gene lookup returns CDR1 SGHKS and CDR2 YYEKEE (reference sequence). Unmatched junction bases numbered 4, after V lost 1 base and J lost 7 bases. The CDR3 consists of 14 residues.

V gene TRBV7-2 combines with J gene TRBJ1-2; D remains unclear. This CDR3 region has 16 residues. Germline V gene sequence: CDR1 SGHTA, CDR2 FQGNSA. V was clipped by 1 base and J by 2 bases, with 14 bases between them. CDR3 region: CASSLGMADSNYGYTF. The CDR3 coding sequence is TGTGCCAGCAGCTTAGGTATGGCAGATTCAAACTATGGCTACACCTTC.

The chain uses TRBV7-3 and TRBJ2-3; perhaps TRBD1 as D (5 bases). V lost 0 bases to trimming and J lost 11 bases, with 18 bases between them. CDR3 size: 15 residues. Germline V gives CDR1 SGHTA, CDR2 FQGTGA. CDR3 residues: CASSLTSDGLGRQYF. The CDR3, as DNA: TGTGCCAGCAGCTTAACGTCTGACGGATTGGGGCGGCAGTATTTT.

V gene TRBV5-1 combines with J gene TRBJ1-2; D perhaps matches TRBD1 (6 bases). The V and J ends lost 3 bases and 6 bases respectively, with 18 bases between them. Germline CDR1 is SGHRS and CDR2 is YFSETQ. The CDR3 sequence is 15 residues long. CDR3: CASSSRGPNQDGYTF. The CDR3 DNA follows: TGCGCCAGCAGCTCCAGGGGCCCAAACCAGGATGGCTACACCTTC.

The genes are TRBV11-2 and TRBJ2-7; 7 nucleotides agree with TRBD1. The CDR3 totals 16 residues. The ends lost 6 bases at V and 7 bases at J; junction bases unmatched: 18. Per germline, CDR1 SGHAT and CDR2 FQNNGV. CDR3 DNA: TGTGCCAGCAGTTCTCCGACAGGGAAAGGGTGGGGGGAGCAGTACTTC. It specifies CASSSPTGKGWGEQYF.

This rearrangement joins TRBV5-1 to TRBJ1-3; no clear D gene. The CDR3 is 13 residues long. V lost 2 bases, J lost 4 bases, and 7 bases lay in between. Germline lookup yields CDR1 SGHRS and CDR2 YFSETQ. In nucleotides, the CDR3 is TGCGCCAGCAGCTTCGGGGAAGGAAACACCATATATTTT. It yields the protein CASSFGEGNTIYF.

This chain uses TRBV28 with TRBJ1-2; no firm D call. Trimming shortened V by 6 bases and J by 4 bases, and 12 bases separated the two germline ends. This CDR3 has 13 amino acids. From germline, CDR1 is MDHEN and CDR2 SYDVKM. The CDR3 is CASRDGISYGYTF. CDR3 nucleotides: TGTGCCAGCAGGGACGGAATTTCCTATGGCTACACCTTC.

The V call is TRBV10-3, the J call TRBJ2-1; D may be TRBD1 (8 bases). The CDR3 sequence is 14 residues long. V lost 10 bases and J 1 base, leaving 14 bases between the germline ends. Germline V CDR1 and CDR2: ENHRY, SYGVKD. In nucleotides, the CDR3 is TGTGCCACCAGCGGGACAGGATCCTACAATGAGCAGTTCTTC. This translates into CATSGTGSYNEQFF.

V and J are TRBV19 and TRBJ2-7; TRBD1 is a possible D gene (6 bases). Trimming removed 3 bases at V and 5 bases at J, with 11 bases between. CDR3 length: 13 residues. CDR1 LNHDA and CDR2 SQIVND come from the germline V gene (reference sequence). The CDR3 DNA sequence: TGTGCCAGTAGTATCGGGCAGGGGAACGAGCAGTACTTC. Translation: CASSIGQGNEQYF.

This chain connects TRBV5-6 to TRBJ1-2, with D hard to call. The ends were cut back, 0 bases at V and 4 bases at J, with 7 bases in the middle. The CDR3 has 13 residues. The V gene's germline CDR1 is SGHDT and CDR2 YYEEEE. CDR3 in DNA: TGTGCCAGCAGCTTGGGTCAGATCTATGGCTACACCTTC. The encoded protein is CASSLGQIYGYTF. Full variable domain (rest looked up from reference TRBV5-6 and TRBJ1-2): DAGVTQSPTHLIKTRGQQVTLRCSPKSGHDTVSWYQQALGQGPQFIFQYYEEEERQRGNFPDRFSGHQFPNYSSELNVNALLLGDSALYLCASSLGQIYGYTFGSGTRLTVV.

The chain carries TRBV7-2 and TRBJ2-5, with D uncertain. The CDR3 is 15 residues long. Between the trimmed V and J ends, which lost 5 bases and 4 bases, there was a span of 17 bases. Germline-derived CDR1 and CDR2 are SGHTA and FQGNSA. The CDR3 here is CASSPRRVTVETQYF. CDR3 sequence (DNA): TGTGCCAGCAGCCCCCGTCGGGTCACGGTAGAGACCCAGTACTTC. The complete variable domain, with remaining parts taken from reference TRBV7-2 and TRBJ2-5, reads GAGVSQSPSNKVTEKGKDVELRCDPISGHTALYWYRQSLGQGLEFLIYFQGNSAPDKSGLPSDRFSAERTGGSVSTLTIQRTQQEDSAVYLCASSPRRVTVETQYFGPGTRLLVL.

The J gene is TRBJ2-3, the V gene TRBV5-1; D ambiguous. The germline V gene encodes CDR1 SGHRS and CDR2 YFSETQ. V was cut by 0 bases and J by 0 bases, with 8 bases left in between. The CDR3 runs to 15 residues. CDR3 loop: CASSLAGTSTDTQYF. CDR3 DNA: TGCGCCAGCAGCTTGGCCGGAACCAGCACAGATACGCAGTATTTT.

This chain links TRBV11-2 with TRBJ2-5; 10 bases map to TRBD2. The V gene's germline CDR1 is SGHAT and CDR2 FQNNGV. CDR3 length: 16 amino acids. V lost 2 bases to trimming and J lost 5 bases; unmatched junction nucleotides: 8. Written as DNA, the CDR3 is TGTGCCAGCAGCTTATCTAGCGGGAGCTTTGGGGAGACCCAGTACTTC. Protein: CASSLSSGSFGETQYF.